This T cell receptor (beta chain) emerged from a study of cytomegalovirus exposure and HLA in healthy donors. Germline trimming cut 6 bases from V and 6 bases from J; bases unmatched to any gene: 11. The CDR3 spans 15 residues. Germline values: CDR1 MNHNS, CDR2 SASEGT. The PCR ran on 60 Vbeta and 13 Jbeta primers. TCRdb's copy holds only in-frame clones and misses some; the assay was immunoSEQ multiplex PCR. The data contain 90,000 to 130,000 clones, around 83% of them singletons. This clone is a singleton in its sample. The sequence was obtained from an older woman in good health and CMV-seropositive. The specimen sequenced was PBMCs. The chain recombines TRBV6-1 with TRBJ1-2; TRBD1 agrees at 9 bases. CDR3 protein: CASRNRDREMHGYTF. The CDR3 bases are TGTGCCAGCAGAAACCGGGACAGGGAAATGCATGGCTACACCTTC.